This TCR beta chain was observed in a study of cytomegalovirus exposure and HLA in healthy donors. Notes on this clone: The antigen is not known.

Study results and limitations: The listing of 150 or so TCR beta chains classed them as cytomegalovirus-associated.

PCR primers comprised 60 Vbeta and 13 Jbeta primers. The protocol was immunoSEQ multiplex PCR, while the TCRdb copy is restricted to in-frame clones and leaves out a portion. The repertoire holds 100,000 or so clones, approximately 80% seen once, with approximately 10% in the top ten. The CDR3 spans 18 residues. Germline V CDR1 and CDR2: SGDLS, YYNGEE. V lost 0 bases to trimming and J lost 0 bases, with 16 bases between them. The TCR sequence derives from a man in his forties in good health and CMV-seropositive. The source material was PBMCs. J is TRBJ1-3 and V is TRBV9; tentatively, D is TRBD1 (6 bases). The CDR3 is CASSVAGTSPLSGNTIYF. In DNA, the CDR3 is TGTGCCAGCAGCGTAGCCGGGACATCTCCTCTCTCTGGAAACACCATATATTTT.